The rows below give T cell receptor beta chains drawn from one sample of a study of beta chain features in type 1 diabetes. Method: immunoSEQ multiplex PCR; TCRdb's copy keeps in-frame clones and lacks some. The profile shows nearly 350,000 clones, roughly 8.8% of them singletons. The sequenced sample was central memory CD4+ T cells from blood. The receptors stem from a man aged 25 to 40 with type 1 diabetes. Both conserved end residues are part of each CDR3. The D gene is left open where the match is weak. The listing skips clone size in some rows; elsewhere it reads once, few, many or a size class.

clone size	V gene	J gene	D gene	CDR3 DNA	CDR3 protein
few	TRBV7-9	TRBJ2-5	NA	TGTGCCAGCAGCTTTCGGGACGGGCAAGAGACCCAGTACTTC	CASSFRDGQETQYF
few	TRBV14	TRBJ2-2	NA	TGTGCCAGCAGCCAAGGGACAGCCCTAACCGGGGAGCTGTTTTTT	CASSQGTALTGELFF
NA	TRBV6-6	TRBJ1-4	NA	TGTGCCAGCAGTTCAATTGACGGAGCTAATGAAAAACTGTTTTTT	CASSSIDGANEKLFF
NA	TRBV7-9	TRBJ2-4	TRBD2	TGTGCCAGCAGCTTAGCCGATGGCAGTAGCGGGGAAGCCAAAAACATTCAGTACTTC	CASSLADGSSGEAKNIQYF
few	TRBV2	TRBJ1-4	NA	TGTGCCAGCAGTACCGGGAGCCTTGCAACTAATGAAAAACTGTTTTTT	CASSTGSLATNEKLFF
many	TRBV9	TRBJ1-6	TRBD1	TGTGCCAGCAGCGTAGAGGGACAGGGGTCTTCACCCCTCCACTTT	CASSVEGQGSSPLHF
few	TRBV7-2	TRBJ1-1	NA	TGTGCCAGCAGCACCCGGACGGCCGCGGACACTGAAGCTTTCTTT	CASSTRTAADTEAFF
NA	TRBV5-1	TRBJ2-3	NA	TGCGCCAGCAGCTTGTTGGCACGGGGCACAGATACGCAGTATTTT	CASSLLARGTDTQYF
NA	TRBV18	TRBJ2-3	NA	TGTGCCAGCTCACGTGCGGGTATTACAGATACGCAGTATTTT	CASSRAGITDTQYF
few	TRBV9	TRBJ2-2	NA	TGTGCCAGCAGCGTACACGAGCGTAGCACCGGGGAGCTGTTTTTT	CASSVHERSTGELFF
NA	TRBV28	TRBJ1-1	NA	TGTGCCAGCAGACCCAACCCCCGGGGGGAAGGTTTCACTGAAGCTTTCTTT	CASRPNPRGEGFTEAFF
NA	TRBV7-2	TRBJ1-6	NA	TGTGCCAGCAGCTTAGATATGCCCGGTTTCTCCTATAATTCACCCCTCCACTTT	CASSLDMPGFSYNSPLHF
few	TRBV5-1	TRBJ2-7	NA	TGCGCCAGCAGCTTGTCTTCCGGGGACGAGCAGTACTTC	CASSLSSGDEQYF
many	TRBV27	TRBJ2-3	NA	TGTGCCAGCAGTCCCAGGCCGGACCTCACAGATACGCAGTATTTT	CASSPRPDLTDTQYF
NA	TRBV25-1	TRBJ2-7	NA	TGTGCCAGCAGCGCTTCCCTTGGTGAGCAGTACTTC	CASSASLGEQYF
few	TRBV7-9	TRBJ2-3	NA	TGTGCCAGCAGCGGATCACAGGGAGGGACGCAGTATTTT	CASSGSQGGTQYF
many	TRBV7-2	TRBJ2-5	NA	TGTGCCAGCAGTTCCGGGTCCAAAGAGACCCAGTACTTC	CASSSGSKETQYF
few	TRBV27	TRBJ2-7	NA	TGTGCCAGCAGTAGCCTCTTGAGGTCCTACGAGCAGTACTTC	CASSSLLRSYEQYF
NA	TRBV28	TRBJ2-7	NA	TGTGCCAGCAGTTTTAGCTACTACGAGCAGTACTTC	CASSFSYYEQYF
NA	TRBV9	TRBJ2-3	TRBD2	TGTGCCAGCAGCGTAGTCAGCGGGGGGGGCCCGGGAGATACGCAGTATTTT	CASSVVSGGGPGDTQYF
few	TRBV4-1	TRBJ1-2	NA	TGCGCCAGCAGCCAAGAACACAGCGTAGATGGCTACACCTTC	CASSQEHSVDGYTF
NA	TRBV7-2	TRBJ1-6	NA	TGTGCCAGCAGCTTTCCCAGGTCTAATTCACCCCTCCACTTT	CASSFPRSNSPLHF
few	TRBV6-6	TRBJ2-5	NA	TGTGCCAGCAGTTACCCCAAACAGGGAGGAGAGACCCAGTACTTC	CASSYPKQGGETQYF
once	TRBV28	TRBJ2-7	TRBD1	TGTGCCAGCAGTCCGGGACAGGGGCATTACGAGCAGTACTTC	CASSPGQGHYEQYF
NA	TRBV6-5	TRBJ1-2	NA	TGTGCCAGCAGTTTGCCCGGGCTTGGCTACACCTTC	CASSLPGLGYTF
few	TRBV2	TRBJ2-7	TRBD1	TGTGCCAGCAGTTTAAACTGGCAGGGGGCGGGGGAGCAGTACTTC	CASSLNWQGAGEQYF
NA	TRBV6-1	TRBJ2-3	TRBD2	TGTGCCAGCAGTATGAGCGGGGGCCGGGCAGATACGCAGTATTTT	CASSMSGGRADTQYF
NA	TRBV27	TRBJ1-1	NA	TGTGCCAGCAGACCCCGGACAAGCGGGACTGAAGCTTTCTTT	CASRPRTSGTEAFF
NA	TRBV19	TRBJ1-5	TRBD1	TGTGCCAGTATGCCGACAGGGATGAGCAATCAGCCCCAGCATTTT	CASMPTGMSNQPQHF
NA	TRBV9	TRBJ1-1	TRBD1	TGTGCCAGCAGCGTAGGGGGACAGGGAACGAACACTGAAGCTTTCTTT	CASSVGGQGTNTEAFF
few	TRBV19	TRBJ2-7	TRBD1	TGTGCCAGTAAAAACCGGGACAGGAGCCACGAGCAGTACTTC	CASKNRDRSHEQYF
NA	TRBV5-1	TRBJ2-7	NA	TGCGCCAGCAGCTTGGTCGGGGGACACTCCTACGAGCAGTACTTC	CASSLVGGHSYEQYF
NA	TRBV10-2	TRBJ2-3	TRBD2	TGCGCCAGCAGTGATACCGGGACTAGCCATGAAGATACGCAGTATTTT	CASSDTGTSHEDTQYF
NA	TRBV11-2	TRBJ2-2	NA	TGTGCCAGCAGCCGACAGACCGCGAACACCGGGGAGCTGTTTTTT	CASSRQTANTGELFF
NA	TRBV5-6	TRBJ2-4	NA	TGTGCCAGCACCCGGGGGCTCGGGGTTAAAAACATTCAGTACTTC	CASTRGLGVKNIQYF
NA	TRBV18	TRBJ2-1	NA	TGTGCCAGCTCACCGGAGGGGTATGAGCAGTTCTTC	CASSPEGYEQFF
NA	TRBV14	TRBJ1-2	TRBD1	TGTGCCAGCAGCCCAGGGGGTAACTATGGCTACACCTTC	CASSPGGNYGYTF
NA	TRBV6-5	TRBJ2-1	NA	TGTGCCAGCAGTTACTCGACTAGAACCTACAATGAGCAGTTCTTC	CASSYSTRTYNEQFF
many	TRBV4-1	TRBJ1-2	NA	TGCGCCAGCAGCCAAGATCGTTGGGGACGGGATGGCTACACCTTC	CASSQDRWGRDGYTF
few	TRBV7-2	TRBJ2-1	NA	TGTGCCAGCAGCTTAGTGTCGGGTCCGAACAATGAGCAGTTCTTC	CASSLVSGPNNEQFF
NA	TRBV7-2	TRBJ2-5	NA	TGTGCCAGCAGCTCCCAACAGGCACTCCTAGAGACCCAGTACTTC	CASSSQQALLETQYF
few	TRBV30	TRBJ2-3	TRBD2	TGTGCCTGGAGTCTGGTAGCGGGGGGTGACACAGATACGCAGTATTTT	CAWSLVAGGDTDTQYF
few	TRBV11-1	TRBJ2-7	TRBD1	TGTGCCAGCAGCCAACTTTGGGCAGGGGGAACCTACGAGCAGTACTTC	CASSQLWAGGTYEQYF
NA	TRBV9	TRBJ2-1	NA	TGTGCCAGCAGCGCCCGTCGCGCCGGCTACAATGAGCAGTTCTTC	CASSARRAGYNEQFF
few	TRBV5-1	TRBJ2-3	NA	TGCGCCAGCAGCTTTGACTCGTTTCATCAAGATACGCAGTATTTT	CASSFDSFHQDTQYF
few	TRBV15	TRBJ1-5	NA	TGTGCCACCAGCGAGAGTACGGGGAATCAGCCCCAGCATTTT	CATSESTGNQPQHF
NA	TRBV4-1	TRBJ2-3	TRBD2	TGCGCCAGCAGCCAAGATCGCACTCGGCGGGGGAGCACAGATACGCAGTATTTT	CASSQDRTRRGSTDTQYF
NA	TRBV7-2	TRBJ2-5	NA	TGTGCCAGCAGCTCAGAGGGGGGCAAGACCCAGTACTTC	CASSSEGGKTQYF
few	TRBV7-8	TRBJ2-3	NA	TGTGCCAGCAGCTTATGGGGGACAGATACGCAGTATTTT	CASSLWGTDTQYF
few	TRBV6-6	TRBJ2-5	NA	TGTGCCAGCAGGGACTCCTTGGGCGCAGAGACCCAGTACTTC	CASRDSLGAETQYF
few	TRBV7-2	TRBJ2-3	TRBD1	TGTGCCAGCAGCAAGGGGAACGGACAGGGCACAGATACGCAGTATTTT	CASSKGNGQGTDTQYF
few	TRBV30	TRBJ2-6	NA	TGTGCCTGGGGCCCAGGGTCAGGGGCCAACGTCCTGACTTTC	CAWGPGSGANVLTF
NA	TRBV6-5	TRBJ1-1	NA	TGTGCCAGCACGGATCACATGAACACTGAAGCTTTCTTT	CASTDHMNTEAFF
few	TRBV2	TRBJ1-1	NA	TGTGCCAGCAGGGGAGATGGCACTGAAGCTTTCTTT	CASRGDGTEAFF
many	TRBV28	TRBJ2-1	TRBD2	TGTGCCAGCGTTTCCGGGACTAGCAATGAGCAGTTCTTC	CASVSGTSNEQFF
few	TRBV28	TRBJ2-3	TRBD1	TGTGCCAGCAGCAGACAGGGGACAAGCACAGATACGCAGTATTTT	CASSRQGTSTDTQYF
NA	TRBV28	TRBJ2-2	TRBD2	TGTGCCAGCAGTGGCTCGGGGGGGCGGACCGGGGAGCTGTTTTTT	CASSGSGGRTGELFF
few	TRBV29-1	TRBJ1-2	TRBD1	TGCAGCGTTTACAGACACACAGGGGATAACTATGGCTACACCTTC	CSVYRHTGDNYGYTF
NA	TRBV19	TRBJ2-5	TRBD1	TGTGCCAGTAGTGCCTGGACAGGGAGTCAAGAGACCCAGTACTTC	CASSAWTGSQETQYF